The 9 T cell receptor beta chains in this list originate from one sample, sequenced in a study of CD8 T cells in ankylosing spondylitis. MiXCR, applied by TCRdb to the 5' RACE reads, yields one record per CDR3 protein. The sample consists of around 480,000 distinct CDR3 sequences, more than 15% of them appearing once. Study-wide results and limits: Apparently characteristic of ankylosing spondylitis blood was a TCR beta motif (fewer than 10 highly homologous variants).

Their antigen targets remain unknown. Sequencing input: blood, either unsorted or a sorted T cell fraction (not recorded which). Source of these receptors: a male donor with ankylosing spondylitis.

The V and J genes are TRBV2 and TRBJ1-2; no reliable D call. Deletions cut 6 bases from V and 4 bases from J, with 9 bases between. Germline V gene lookup returns CDR1 SNHLY and CDR2 FYNNEI. The CDR3 loop spans 12 amino acids. CDR3 in amino acids: CASRGFGYGYTF. For the CDR3, the DNA is TGTGCCAGCAGGGGGTTCGGCTATGGCTACACCTTC.

This clonotype has ten or more counts. The chain is built from TRBV29-1 and TRBJ2-4, with a possible D match to TRBD2 (5 bases). Trimming left V 3 bases short and J 1 base short, with 10 bases between. CDR1 and CDR2 (germline): SQVTM, ANQGSEA. This CDR3 is 14 amino acids long. This chain's CDR3 is CSVDGGQAKNIQYF. CDR3 nucleotides: TGCAGCGTTGACGGCGGGCAGGCCAAAAACATTCAGTACTTC.

Only a few counts were recorded for this clonotype. The gene calls are TRBV11-2 and TRBJ2-1; TRBD2 matches 8 bases. Germline V gene sequence: CDR1 SGHAT, CDR2 FQNNGV. J was trimmed by 3 bases and V by 5 bases; bases with no gene match: 15. The CDR3 runs to 18 residues. CDR3 sequence reads: CASSPRSKREYYYNEQFF. In DNA, the CDR3 is TGTGCCAGCAGCCCCCGTTCCAAGCGGGAGTATTACTACAATGAGCAGTTCTTC.

J is TRBJ2-1 and V is TRBV27; D perhaps matches TRBD2 (5 bases). Looked up from germline, CDR1 is MNHEY and CDR2 is SMNVEV (reference sequence). This CDR3 is built from 14 residues. Trimming pared 2 bases from V and 7 bases from J, leaving 12 bases between. CDR3 region: CASSLRRGWNEQFF. The CDR3 bases are TGTGCCAGCAGTTTAAGGAGAGGGTGGAATGAGCAGTTCTTC.

The chain combines TRBV29-1 with TRBJ1-2, with D tentatively TRBD1 (5 bases). The germline CDR1 and CDR2 sequences are SQVTM and ANQGSEA. The CDR3 has 13 amino acids. Trimming took 7 bases from V and 4 from J, leaving 16 bases between them. CDR3 protein: CSAGTRGGYGYTF. The DNA for the CDR3 is TGCAGCGCCGGGACCCGCGGGGGCTATGGCTACACCTTC.

The table lists this clonotype with a few counts. The chain uses TRBV4-1 and TRBJ1-6, with 9 bases lining up with TRBD1. The CDR3 runs to 16 residues. Germline V gene data show CDR1 as MGHRA and CDR2 as YSYEKL. V lost 6 bases and J lost 1; bases outside the gene matches: 4. The CDR3 DNA is TGCGCCAGCAGAGCGGACAGGGGTTCCTATAATTCACCCCTCCACTTT. Translation gives CASRADRGSYNSPLHF.

The chain links TRBV7-9 to TRBJ2-3; no definite D call. V lost 5 bases and J lost 2, with 14 bases in between. Germline V CDR1 and CDR2: SEHNR, FQNEAQ (reference sequence). CDR3 length: 15 residues. CDR3 coding DNA: TGTGCCAGCAGCCCGCTAGGGCCTATCACAGATACGCAGTATTTT. It encodes CASSPLGPITDTQYF.

This clonotype was detected a few times. One junction end disagrees with the germline gene, perhaps due to a read error. V and J are TRBV14 and TRBJ2-1; D ambiguous. CDR1 is SGHDN, CDR2 FVKESK, per germline. This CDR3 has 13 amino acids. This CDR3 is CASSQVLPLAPDF. In nucleotides, the CDR3 is TGTGCCAGCAGCCAAGTTCTCCCCCTTGCTCCTGACTTC.

The rearrangement uses TRBV12-3 or TRBV12-4 and TRBJ1-1; TRBD1 is a possible D gene (6 bases). This CDR3 comprises 14 residues. The V end was cut by 6 bases, the J end by 3 bases, with 14 bases between. The CDR3 nucleotides are TGTGCCAGCAGCCCAGGACAGTCAGACACTGAAGCTTTCTTT. Translation gives CASSPGQSDTEAFF.